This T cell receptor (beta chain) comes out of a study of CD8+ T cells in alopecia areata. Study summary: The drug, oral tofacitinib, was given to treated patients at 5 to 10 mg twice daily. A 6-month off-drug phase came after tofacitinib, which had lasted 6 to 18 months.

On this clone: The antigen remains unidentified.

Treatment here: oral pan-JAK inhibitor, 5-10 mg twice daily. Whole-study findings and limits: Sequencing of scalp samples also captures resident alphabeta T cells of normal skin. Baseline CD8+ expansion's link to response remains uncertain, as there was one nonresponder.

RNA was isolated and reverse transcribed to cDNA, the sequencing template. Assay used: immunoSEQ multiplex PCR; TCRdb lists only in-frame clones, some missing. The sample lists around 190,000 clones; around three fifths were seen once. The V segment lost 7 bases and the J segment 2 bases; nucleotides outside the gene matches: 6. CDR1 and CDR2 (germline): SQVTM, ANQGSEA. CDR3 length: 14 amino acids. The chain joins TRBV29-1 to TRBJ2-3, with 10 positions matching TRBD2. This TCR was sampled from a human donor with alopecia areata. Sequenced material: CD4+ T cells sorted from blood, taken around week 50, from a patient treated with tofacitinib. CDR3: CSGLAGVTTDTQYF. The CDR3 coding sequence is TGCAGCGGTCTAGCGGGGGTCACCACAGATACGCAGTATTTT.